This record looks at one T cell receptor beta chain sequence and its context. 13 Jbeta primers and 60 Vbeta primers were used for the PCR. Repertoires were generated with immunoSEQ multiplex PCR, while TCRdb's copy carries only in-frame clones and drops some. The table shows some 140,000 clones, with around 80% occurring only once. The data originate from a study of cytomegalovirus exposure and HLA in healthy donors. V was clipped by 3 bases and J by 2 bases; unmatched bases: 1. This CDR3 contains 15 residues. Germline V gene data show CDR1 as SGHTA and CDR2 as FQGNSA. This clonotype was sampled from a woman between 40 and 55 years old in good health and CMV-seropositive. J is TRBJ2-6 and V is TRBV7-2, with 7 positions matching TRBD2. Input material: PBMCs. CDR3 residues: CASSFGGTGANVLTF. The CDR3 nucleotides read TGTGCCAGCAGCTTCGGGGGGACTGGGGCCAACGTCCTGACTTTC.